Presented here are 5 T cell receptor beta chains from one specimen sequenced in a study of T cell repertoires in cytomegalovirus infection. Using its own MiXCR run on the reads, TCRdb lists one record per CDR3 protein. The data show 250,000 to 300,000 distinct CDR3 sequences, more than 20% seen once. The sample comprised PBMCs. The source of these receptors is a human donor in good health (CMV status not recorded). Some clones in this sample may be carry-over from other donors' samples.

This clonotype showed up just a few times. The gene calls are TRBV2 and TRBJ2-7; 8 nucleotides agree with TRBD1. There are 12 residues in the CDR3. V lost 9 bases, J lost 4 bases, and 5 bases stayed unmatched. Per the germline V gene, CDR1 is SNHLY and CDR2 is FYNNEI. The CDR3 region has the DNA TGTGCCAGGGGGACAGGACTTTACGAGCAGTACTTC. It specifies CARGTGLYEQYF.

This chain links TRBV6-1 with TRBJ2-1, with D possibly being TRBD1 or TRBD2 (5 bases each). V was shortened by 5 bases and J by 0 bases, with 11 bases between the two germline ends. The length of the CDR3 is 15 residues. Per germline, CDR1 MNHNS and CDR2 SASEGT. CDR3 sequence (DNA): TGTGCCAGCAGTCCGGGACGACTCTCCTACAATGAGCAGTTCTTC. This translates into CASSPGRLSYNEQFF.

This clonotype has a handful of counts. CDR3 amino acids: CAWGDSGTGTEAFF. CDR3 nucleotides: TGTGCCTGGGGGGACAGTGGGACAGGGACTGAAGCTTTCTTT. The chain employs TRBV30 and TRBJ1-1; TRBD1 agrees at 9 bases. The CDR3 covers 14 residues. J gave up 5 bases and V 5 bases, and 9 bases lay outside the gene matches. The germline V gene encodes CDR1 GTSNPN and CDR2 SVGIG (reference sequence).

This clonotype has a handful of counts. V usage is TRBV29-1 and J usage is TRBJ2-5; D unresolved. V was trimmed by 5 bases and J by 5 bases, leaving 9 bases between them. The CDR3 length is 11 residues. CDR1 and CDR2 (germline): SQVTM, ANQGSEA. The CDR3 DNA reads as TGCAGCGTTTCCGTGGGGGAGACCCAGTACTTC. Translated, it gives CSVSVGETQYF. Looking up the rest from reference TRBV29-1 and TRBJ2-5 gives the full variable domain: SAVISQKPSRDICQRGTSLTIQCQVDSQVTMMFWYRQQPGQSLTLIATANQGSEATYESGFVIDKFPISRPNLTFSTLTVSNMSPEDSSIYLCSVSVGETQYFGPGTRLLVL.

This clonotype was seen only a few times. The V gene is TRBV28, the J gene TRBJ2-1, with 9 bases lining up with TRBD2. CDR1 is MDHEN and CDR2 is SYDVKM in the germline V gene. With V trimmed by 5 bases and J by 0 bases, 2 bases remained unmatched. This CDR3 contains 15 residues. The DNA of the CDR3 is TGTGCCAGCAGTATGACTAGCGGCTCCTACAATGAGCAGTTCTTC. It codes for CASSMTSGSYNEQFF. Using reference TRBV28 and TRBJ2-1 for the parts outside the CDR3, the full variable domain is DVKVTQSSRYLVKRTGEKVFLECVQDMDHENMFWYRQDPGLGLRLIYFSYDVKMKEKGDIPEGYSVSREKKERFSLILESASTNQTSMYLCASSMTSGSYNEQFFGPGTRLTVL.